Included here is one T cell receptor beta chain sequence, with context. Its antigen remains unknown. The PCR used 60 Vbeta and 13 Jbeta primers. Assay: immunoSEQ multiplex PCR; the TCRdb copy retains only in-frame clones and omits some. The data show about 130,000 clones, with over 75% seen just once and roughly 4.2% held by the top ten. This record comes from a study of cytomegalovirus exposure and HLA in healthy donors. Study-level results: Per published accounts, TCR beta sequences correctly predicted the HLA-A and HLA-B alleles of most subjects.

Germline CDR1 reads KGHSH; CDR2 reads LQKENI. The CDR3 contains 15 residues. V trimming: 2 bases; J trimming: 6 bases; junction bases outside the gene matches: 8. The sequence was collected from a male donor in good health and CMV-seropositive. Material: PBMCs. The chain employs TRBV18 and TRBJ2-5, with TRBD2 matching over 8 bases. CDR3 sequence: CASSPVMGLEKTQYF. In DNA, the CDR3 is TGTGCCAGCTCACCAGTGATGGGACTAGAAAAGACCCAGTACTTC.